The next 13 T cell receptor beta chains were all read from a single sample in a study of T-cell memory formation after mild COVID-19. TCRdb re-derived calls from the 5' RACE reads in MiXCR, one entry per CDR3 protein. The data hold just under 150,000 distinct CDR3 sequences, with 6% to 6.5% observed a single time. The specimen was PBMCs or a T cell subset sorted from them (not recorded which). Receptor source: an adult woman who had mild COVID-19 (a few samples of this study predate the infection). Cell type and time point are not known.

The rearrangement joins TRBV11-2 to TRBJ1-1; no clear D. The CDR3 is 14 residues long. From germline, CDR1 is SGHAT and CDR2 FQNNGV. Trimming took 1 base from V and 1 from J, leaving 7 bases between them. The CDR3 is CASSLASRNTEAFF. Here the CDR3 DNA reads TGTGCCAGCAGCTTAGCATCCCGGAACACTGAAGCTTTCTTT.

This clonotype was seen a few times. This chain joins TRBV6-2 or TRBV6-3 and TRBJ2-3, with a possible D match to TRBD2 (5 bases). Per the germline V gene, CDR1 is MNHEY and CDR2 is SVGEGT. V was trimmed by 6 bases and J by 7 bases, leaving 14 bases between them. The CDR3 runs 13 residues. CDR3 in amino acids: CASSPGVLHTQYF. CDR3 coding DNA: TGTGCCAGCAGCCCCGGGGTGCTTCATACGCAGTATTTT.

This clonotype was recorded many times. V gene TRBV20-1 combines with J gene TRBJ2-1; D unclear. Trimming stripped 2 bases from V and 6 bases from J, with 17 bases between. The V gene's germline CDR1 is DFQATT and CDR2 SNEGSKA (reference sequence). CDR3 length: 15 residues. The CDR3 bases are TGCAGTGCTAGACCGGGTCTCCGAGTTATCAATGAGCAGTTCTTC. Translated: CSARPGLRVINEQFF.

Ten or more counts support this clonotype. V usage is TRBV3-1 and J usage is TRBJ2-7; D gene unclear. The ends were cut back, 0 bases at V and 6 bases at J, with 9 bases in the middle. CDR3 size: 13 residues. Looked up from germline, CDR1 is LGHDT and CDR2 is YNNKEL (reference sequence). CDR3: CASSQDAGSEQYF. The CDR3 DNA reads as TGTGCCAGCAGCCAAGATGCAGGCTCCGAGCAGTACTTC.

Many counts were recorded for this clonotype. This chain joins TRBV20-1 and TRBJ2-7, with 9 bases aligning to TRBD2. Trimming at V came to 0 bases and at J to 3 bases, leaving 6 bases not matched to a gene. The length of the CDR3 is 15 residues. CDR1 DFQATT and CDR2 SNEGSKA come from the germline V gene (reference sequence). CDR3 region: CSARDSREGYYEQYF. For the CDR3, the DNA is TGCAGTGCTAGAGATTCGCGGGAGGGATACTACGAGCAGTACTTC.

This clonotype was picked up many times. The chain employs TRBV4-2 and TRBJ2-7; possibly TRBD1 for D (5 bases). The CDR3 runs to 15 residues. Looked up from germline, CDR1 is LGHNA and CDR2 is YNFKEQ. V gave up 5 bases and J gave up 3 bases, with 17 bases separating them. The CDR3: CASSFDSRSVYEQYF. Written as DNA, the CDR3 is TGTGCCAGCAGCTTCGACAGTCGCTCTGTCTACGAGCAGTACTTC.

This sequence joins TRBV20-1 and TRBJ2-1; maybe TRBD2 (7 bases). The germline gives CDR1 DFQATT, CDR2 SNEGSKA (reference sequence). The CDR3 runs 17 residues. The V end was cut by 4 bases, the J end by 0 bases, with 19 bases between. CDR3 sequence reads: CSATGRGAPSSYNEQFF. CDR3 sequence (DNA): TGCAGTGCTACCGGACGGGGGGCCCCGAGCTCCTACAATGAGCAGTTCTTC.

This clonotype was seen at least ten times. The V and J genes are TRBV4-3 and TRBJ2-6; D unclear. Trimming cost V 1 base and J 1 base, with 8 bases left between them. In germline, CDR1 is LGHNA, CDR2 YSLEER. The CDR3 is 16 amino acids. In DNA form, the CDR3 reads TGCGCCAGCAGCCAAGCTCTGAGATCTGGGGCCAACGTCCTGACTTTC. This codes for CASSQALRSGANVLTF.

In its sample, this clonotype was seen many times. The V gene is TRBV5-1, the J gene TRBJ2-7, with no clear D. V was shortened by 5 bases and J by 3 bases, with 12 bases between the two germline ends. CDR3 length equals 13 residues. CDR1 and CDR2 (germline): SGHRS, YFSETQ. Here the CDR3 reads CASRPPSDYEQYF. CDR3 coding DNA: TGCGCCAGCAGACCCCCTAGTGACTACGAGCAGTACTTC. The full variable domain, with the rest looked up from reference TRBV5-1 and TRBJ2-7, is KAGVTQTPRYLIKTRGQQVTLSCSPISGHRSVSWYQQTPGQGLQFLFEYFSETQRNKGNFPGRFSGRQFSNSRSEMNVSTLELGDSALYLCASRPPSDYEQYFGPGTRLTVT.

This clonotype was counted between two and nine times. The chain links TRBV12-3 or TRBV12-4 to TRBJ2-7, with 11 nucleotides matching TRBD1. CDR3 length equals 15 residues. V lost 5 bases and J lost 3; bases outside the gene matches: 6. CDR3 sequence reads: CASSVYGTGGYEQYF. DNA for the CDR3: TGTGCCAGCAGTGTGTATGGGACAGGGGGCTACGAGCAGTACTTC.

This clonotype was observed many times. J is TRBJ2-1 and V is TRBV6-2 or TRBV6-3; 7 bases line up with TRBD2. CDR1 is MNHEY, CDR2 SVGEGT, per germline. The CDR3 runs 15 residues. V shed 3 bases and J 8 bases; nucleotides not matched to a gene: 10. CDR3 nucleotides: TGTGCCAGCAGTTATCTCAGCGGGGATCGATATGAGCAGTTCTTC. It specifies CASSYLSGDRYEQFF.

This clonotype was recorded many times. This chain links TRBV7-9 with TRBJ1-1; D unclear. Germline CDR1 SEHNR, CDR2 FQNEAQ (reference sequence). This CDR3 has 13 residues. Trimming left V 2 bases short and J 6 bases short, with 10 bases between. The CDR3 coding sequence is TGTGCCAGCAGCTTATTAGGACCACCTGAAGCTTTCTTT. It codes for CASSLLGPPEAFF.

This clonotype was picked up many times. This chain joins TRBV6-5 and TRBJ1-2; D is possibly TRBD1 (6 bases). CDR3 length: 15 amino acids. Germline-derived CDR1 and CDR2 are MNHEY and SVGAGI. The V and J ends lost 1 base and 2 bases respectively, with 11 bases between them. The chain's CDR3 is CASSYLGQMNYGYTF. DNA for the CDR3: TGTGCCAGCAGTTACTTAGGACAGATGAACTATGGCTACACCTTC.